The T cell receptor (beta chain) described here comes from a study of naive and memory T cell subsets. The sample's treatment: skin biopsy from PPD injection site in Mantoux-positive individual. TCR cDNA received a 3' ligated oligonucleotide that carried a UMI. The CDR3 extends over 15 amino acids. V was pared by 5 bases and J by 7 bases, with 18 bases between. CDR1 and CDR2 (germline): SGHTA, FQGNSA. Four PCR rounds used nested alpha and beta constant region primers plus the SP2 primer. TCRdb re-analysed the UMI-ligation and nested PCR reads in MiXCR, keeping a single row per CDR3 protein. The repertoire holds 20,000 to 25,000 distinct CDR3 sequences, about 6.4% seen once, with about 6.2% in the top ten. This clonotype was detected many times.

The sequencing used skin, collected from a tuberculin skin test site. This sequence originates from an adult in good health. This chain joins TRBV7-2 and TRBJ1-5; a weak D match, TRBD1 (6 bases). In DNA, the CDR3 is TGTGCCAGCAGCCTGAGTACTGGCCAGGGGCAGCCCCAGCATTTT. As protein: CASSLSTGQGQPQHF. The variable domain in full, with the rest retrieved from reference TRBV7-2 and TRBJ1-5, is GAGVSQSPSNKVTEKGKDVELRCDPISGHTALYWYRQSLGQGLEFLIYFQGNSAPDKSGLPSDRFSAERTGGSVSTLTIQRTQQEDSAVYLCASSLSTGQGQPQHFGDGTRLSIL.